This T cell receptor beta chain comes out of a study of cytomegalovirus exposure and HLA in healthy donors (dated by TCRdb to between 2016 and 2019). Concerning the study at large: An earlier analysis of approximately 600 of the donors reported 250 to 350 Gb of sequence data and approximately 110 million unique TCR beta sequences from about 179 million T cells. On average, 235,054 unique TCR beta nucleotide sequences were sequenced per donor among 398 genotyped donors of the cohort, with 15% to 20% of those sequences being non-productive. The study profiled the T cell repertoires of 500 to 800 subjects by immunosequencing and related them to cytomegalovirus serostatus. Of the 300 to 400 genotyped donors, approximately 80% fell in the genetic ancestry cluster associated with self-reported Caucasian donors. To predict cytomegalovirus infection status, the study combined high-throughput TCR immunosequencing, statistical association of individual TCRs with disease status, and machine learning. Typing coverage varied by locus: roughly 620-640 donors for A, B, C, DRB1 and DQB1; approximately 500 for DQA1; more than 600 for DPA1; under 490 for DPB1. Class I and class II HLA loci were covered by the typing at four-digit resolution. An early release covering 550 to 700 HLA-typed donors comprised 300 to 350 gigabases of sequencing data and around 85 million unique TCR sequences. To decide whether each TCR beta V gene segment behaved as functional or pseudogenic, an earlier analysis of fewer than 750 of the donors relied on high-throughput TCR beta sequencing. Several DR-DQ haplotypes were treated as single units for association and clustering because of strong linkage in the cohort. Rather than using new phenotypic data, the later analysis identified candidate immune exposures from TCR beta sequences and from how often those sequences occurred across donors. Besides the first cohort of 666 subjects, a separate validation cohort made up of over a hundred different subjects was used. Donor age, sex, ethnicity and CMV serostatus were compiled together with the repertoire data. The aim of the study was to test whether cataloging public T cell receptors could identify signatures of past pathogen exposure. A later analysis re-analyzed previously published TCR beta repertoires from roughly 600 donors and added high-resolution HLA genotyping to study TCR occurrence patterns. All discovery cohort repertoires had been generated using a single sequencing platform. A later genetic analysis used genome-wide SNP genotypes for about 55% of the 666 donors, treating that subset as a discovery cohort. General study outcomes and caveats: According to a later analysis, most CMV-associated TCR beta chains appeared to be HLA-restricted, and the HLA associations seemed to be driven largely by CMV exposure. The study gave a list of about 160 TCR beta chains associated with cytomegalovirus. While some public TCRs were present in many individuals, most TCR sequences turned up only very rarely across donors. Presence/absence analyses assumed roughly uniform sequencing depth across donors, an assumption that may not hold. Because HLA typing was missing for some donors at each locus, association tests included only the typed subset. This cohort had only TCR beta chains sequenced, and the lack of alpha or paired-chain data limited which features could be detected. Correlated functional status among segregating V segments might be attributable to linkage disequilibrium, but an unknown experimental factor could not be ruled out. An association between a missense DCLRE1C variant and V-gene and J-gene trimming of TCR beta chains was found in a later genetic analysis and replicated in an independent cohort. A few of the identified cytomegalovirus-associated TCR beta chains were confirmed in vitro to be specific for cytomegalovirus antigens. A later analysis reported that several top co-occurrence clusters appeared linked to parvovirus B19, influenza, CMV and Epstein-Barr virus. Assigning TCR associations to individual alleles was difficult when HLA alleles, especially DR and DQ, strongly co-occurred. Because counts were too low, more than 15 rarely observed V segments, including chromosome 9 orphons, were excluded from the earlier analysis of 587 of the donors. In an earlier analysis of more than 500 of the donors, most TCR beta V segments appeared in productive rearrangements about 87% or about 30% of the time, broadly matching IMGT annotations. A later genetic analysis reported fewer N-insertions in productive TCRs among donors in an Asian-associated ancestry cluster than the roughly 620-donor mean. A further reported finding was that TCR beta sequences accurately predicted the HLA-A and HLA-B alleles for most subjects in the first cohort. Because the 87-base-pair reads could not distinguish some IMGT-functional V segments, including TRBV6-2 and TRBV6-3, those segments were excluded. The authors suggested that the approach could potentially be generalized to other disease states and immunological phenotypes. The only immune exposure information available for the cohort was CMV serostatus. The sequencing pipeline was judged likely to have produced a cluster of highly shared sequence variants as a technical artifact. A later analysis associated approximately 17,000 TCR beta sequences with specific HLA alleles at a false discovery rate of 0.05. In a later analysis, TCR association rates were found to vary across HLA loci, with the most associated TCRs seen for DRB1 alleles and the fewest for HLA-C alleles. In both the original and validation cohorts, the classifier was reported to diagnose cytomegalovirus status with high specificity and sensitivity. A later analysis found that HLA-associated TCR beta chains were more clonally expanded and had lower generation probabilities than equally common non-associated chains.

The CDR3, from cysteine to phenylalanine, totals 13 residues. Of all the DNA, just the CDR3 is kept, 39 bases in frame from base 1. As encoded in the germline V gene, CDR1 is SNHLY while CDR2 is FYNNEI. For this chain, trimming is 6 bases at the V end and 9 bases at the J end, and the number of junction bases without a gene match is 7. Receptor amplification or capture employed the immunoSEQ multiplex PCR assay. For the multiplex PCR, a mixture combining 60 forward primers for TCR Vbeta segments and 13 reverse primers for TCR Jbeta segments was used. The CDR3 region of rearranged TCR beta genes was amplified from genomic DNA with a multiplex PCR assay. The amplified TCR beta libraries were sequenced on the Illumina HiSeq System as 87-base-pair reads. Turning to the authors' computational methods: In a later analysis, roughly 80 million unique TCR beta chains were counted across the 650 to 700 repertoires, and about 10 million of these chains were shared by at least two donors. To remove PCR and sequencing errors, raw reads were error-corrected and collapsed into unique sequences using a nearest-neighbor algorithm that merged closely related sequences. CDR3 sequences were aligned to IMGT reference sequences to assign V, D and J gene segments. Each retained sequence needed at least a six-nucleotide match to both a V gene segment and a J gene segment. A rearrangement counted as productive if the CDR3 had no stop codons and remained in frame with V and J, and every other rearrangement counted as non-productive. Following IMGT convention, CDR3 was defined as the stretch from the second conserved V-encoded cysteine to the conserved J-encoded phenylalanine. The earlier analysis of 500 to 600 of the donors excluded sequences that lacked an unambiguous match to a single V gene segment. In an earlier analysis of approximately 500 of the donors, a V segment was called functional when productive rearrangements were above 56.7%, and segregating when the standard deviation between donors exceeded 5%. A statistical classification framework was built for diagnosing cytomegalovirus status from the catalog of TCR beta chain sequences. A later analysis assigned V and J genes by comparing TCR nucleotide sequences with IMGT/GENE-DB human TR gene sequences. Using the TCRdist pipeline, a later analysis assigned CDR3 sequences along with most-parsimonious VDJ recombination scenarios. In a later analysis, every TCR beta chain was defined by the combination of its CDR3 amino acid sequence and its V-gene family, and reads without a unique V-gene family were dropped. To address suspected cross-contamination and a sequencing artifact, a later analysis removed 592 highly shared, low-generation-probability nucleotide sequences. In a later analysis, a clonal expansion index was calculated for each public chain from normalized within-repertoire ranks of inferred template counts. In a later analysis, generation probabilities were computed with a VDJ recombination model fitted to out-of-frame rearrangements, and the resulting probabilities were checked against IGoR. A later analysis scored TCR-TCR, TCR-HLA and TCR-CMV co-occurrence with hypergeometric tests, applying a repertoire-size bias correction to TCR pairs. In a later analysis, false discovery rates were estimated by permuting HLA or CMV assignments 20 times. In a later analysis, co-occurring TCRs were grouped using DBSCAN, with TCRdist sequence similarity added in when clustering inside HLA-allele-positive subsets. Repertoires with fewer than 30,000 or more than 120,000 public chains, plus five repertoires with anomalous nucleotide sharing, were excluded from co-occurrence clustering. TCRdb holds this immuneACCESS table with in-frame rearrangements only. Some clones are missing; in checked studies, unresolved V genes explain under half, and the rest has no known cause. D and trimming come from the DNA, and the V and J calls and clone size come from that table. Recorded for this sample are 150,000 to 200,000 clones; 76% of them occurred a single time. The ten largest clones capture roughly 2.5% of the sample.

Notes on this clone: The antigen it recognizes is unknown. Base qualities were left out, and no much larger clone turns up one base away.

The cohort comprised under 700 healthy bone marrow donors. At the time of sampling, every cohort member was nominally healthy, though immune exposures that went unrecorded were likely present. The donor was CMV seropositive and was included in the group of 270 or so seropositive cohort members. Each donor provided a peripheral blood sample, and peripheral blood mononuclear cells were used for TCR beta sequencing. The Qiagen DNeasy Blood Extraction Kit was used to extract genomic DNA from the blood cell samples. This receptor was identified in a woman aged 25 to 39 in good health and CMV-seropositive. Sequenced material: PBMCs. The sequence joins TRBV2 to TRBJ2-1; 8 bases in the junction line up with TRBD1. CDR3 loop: CASREDRAGEQFF. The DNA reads TGTGCCAGCAGGGAGGACAGGGCGGGTGAGCAGTTCTTC.